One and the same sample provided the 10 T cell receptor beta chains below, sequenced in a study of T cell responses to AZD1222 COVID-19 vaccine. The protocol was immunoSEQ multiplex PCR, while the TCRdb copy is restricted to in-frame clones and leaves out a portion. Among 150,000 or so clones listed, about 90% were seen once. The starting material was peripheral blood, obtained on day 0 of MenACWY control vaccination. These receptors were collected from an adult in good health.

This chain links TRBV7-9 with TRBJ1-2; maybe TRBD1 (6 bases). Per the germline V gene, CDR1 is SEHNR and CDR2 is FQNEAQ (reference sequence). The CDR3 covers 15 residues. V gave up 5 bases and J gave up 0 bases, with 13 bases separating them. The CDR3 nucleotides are TGTGCCAGCAGCCCTAGGACAGACTCTAACTATGGCTACACCTTC. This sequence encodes CASSPRTDSNYGYTF.

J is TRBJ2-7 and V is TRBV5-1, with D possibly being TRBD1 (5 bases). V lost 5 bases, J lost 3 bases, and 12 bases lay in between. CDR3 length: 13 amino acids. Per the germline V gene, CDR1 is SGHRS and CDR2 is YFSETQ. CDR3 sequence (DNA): TGCGCCAGCAGTCAGGAGACAGACTACGAGCAGTACTTC. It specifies CASSQETDYEQYF.

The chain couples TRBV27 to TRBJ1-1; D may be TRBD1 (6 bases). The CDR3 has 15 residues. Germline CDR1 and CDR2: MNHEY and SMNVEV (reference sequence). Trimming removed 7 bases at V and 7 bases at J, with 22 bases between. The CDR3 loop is CASIFNWGAQIEAFF. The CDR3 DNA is TGTGCCAGCATCTTTAACTGGGGGGCCCAGATTGAAGCTTTCTTT.

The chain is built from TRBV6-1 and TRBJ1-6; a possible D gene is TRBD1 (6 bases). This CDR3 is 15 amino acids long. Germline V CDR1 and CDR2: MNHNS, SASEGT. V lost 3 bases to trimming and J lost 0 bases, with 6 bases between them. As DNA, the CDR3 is TGTGCCAGCAGTGACAGGGGCTCCTATAATTCACCCCTCCACTTT. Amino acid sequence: CASSDRGSYNSPLHF.

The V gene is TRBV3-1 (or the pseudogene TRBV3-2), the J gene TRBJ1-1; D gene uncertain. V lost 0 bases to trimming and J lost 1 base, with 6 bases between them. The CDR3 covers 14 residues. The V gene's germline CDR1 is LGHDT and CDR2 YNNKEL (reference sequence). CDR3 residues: CASSQERRNTEAFF. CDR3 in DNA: TGTGCCAGCAGCCAAGAACGCAGGAACACTGAAGCTTTCTTT.

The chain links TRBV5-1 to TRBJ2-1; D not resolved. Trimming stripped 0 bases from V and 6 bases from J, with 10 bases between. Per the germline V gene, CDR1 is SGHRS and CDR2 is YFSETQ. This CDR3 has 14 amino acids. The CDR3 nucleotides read TGCGCCAGCAGCTTGGAAGTACTTTCCAATGAGCAGTTCTTC. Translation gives CASSLEVLSNEQFF. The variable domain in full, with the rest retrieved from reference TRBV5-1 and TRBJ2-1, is KAGVTQTPRYLIKTRGQQVTLSCSPISGHRSVSWYQQTPGQGLQFLFEYFSETQRNKGNFPGRFSGRQFSNSRSEMNVSTLELGDSALYLCASSLEVLSNEQFFGPGTRLTVL.

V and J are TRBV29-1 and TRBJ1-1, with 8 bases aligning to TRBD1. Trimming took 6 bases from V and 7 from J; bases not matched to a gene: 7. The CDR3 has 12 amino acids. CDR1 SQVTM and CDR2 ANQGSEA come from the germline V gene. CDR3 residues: CSVRTGRVEAFF. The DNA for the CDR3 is TGCAGCGTCCGGACAGGGAGGGTTGAAGCTTTCTTT.

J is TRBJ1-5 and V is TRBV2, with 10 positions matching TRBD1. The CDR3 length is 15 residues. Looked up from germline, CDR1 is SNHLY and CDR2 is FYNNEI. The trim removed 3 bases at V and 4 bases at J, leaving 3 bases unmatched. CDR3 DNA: TGTGCCAGCAGTGATGGGGGACAGGGGAATCAGCCCCAGCATTTT. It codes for CASSDGGQGNQPQHF.

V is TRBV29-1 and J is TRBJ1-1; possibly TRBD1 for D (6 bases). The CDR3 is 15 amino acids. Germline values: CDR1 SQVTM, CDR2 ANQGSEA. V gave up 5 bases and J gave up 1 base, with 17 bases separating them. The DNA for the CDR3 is TGCAGCGTTAAACGGACAGTAGGGAAGAACACTGAAGCTTTCTTT. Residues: CSVKRTVGKNTEAFF.

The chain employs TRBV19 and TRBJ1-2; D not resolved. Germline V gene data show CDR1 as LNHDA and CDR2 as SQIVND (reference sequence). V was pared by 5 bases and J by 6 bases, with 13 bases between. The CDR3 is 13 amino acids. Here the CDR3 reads CASSSRLSNGYTF. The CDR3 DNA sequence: TGTGCCAGTAGTTCCCGACTTTCCAATGGCTACACCTTC.